The sequence of this T cell receptor beta chain was determined in a study of blood T cell repertoires in COVID-19. Study-level background: The study drew acute and convalescent COVID-19 samples from the United States, Italy and Spain. PBMCs, B-cell-depleted T cells, or T cells were the source of the cDNA or gDNA that made up the material.

Libraries were prepared by immunoSEQ multiplex PCR; TCRdb keeps only in-frame clonotypes and omits some of them. The sample has over 300,000 clones, around four fifths seen once. The CDR3 has 16 amino acids. CDR1 is SGHTA and CDR2 is FQGNSA in the germline V gene. The V segment lost 4 bases and the J segment 7 bases; nucleotides outside the gene matches: 6. Specimen: peripheral blood. This clonotype was obtained from a woman in her 50s with acute or convalescent COVID-19. The chain combines TRBV7-2 with TRBJ2-1; 14 bases are a match to TRBD2. CDR3 in amino acids: CASSSRLAGGHNEQFF. CDR3 in DNA: TGTGCCAGCAGCTCCCGACTAGCGGGAGGGCATAATGAGCAGTTCTTC.